This T cell receptor beta chain was found in a study of CD8+ T cells in alopecia areata. This clone was picked up a small number of times. The ends were cut back, 6 bases at V and 3 bases at J, with 11 bases in the middle. Per the germline V gene, CDR1 is SEHNR and CDR2 is FQNEAQ (reference sequence). This CDR3 is 14 amino acids long. cDNA serving as the sequencing template came from extracted, reverse transcribed RNA. The data were produced by immunoSEQ multiplex PCR, yet TCRdb's version contains in-frame clones alone and is incomplete. The sample lists about 110,000 clones, approximately 61% occurring once. Researchers gathered lesional scalp punch biopsies and peripheral blood from patients with alopecia areata. The sorting of PBMCs gave CD4+ and CD8+ T cells.

The chain uses TRBV7-9 and TRBJ2-2; D call uncertain. The sequence was collected from a human donor with alopecia areata. The sequenced material came from NKG2D-low CD8+ T cells sorted from blood. This CDR3 is CASRADVDTGELFF. In DNA form, the CDR3 reads TGTGCCAGCAGAGCCGACGTGGACACCGGGGAGCTGTTTTTT.